This T cell receptor (beta chain) is from a study of blood T cell repertoires in COVID-19. The overall study: The analysed material was cDNA or gDNA that came from T cells, B-cell-depleted T cells, or PBMCs.

Clinical history as reported by participants underpinned cohort assignment. Two negative PCRs, clearance, or symptom resolution had been documented for recovered Cohort 3 donors. Original processing methods: Estimation of nucleated cell counts relied on the amplification of reference gene primers. Sequenced by immunoSEQ multiplex PCR; TCRdb stores in-frame clones only, minus some. The DNA was the basis for D and trimming; V, J and clone size are from that table. The data show a few hundred thousand clones, about 92% seen once. Germline CDR1 is SGHAT and CDR2 is FQNNGV. V lost 6 bases and J 4 bases, leaving 13 bases between the germline ends. The CDR3 has 13 residues.

This TCR came from a woman younger than 45 who had recovered from COVID-19. Specimen: PBMCs or T cells enriched from blood (not recorded which). The rearrangement links TRBV11-2 to TRBJ2-7, with D tentatively TRBD1 (6 bases). CDR3 sequence reads: CASSLTGAYEQYF. CDR3 nucleotides: TGTGCCAGCAGTTTGACAGGTGCTTACGAGCAGTACTTC.